This T cell receptor (beta chain) was sequenced in a study of cytomegalovirus exposure and HLA in healthy donors. Whole-study context: Later, an analysis reported that the roughly 120 validation repertoires had used the same platform as the roughly 650 first-cohort repertoires.

Using immunoSEQ multiplex PCR, the repertoire was profiled, and TCRdb retains in-frame clones only, with some absent. The sample consists of around 120,000 clones, approximately 90% of them appearing once. Study-wide results and limits: Subsequent analysis revealed that first-cohort TCR clusters tended to co-occur in the roughly 120 validation repertoires. The investigators catalogued 150 to 200 TCR beta chains as cytomegalovirus-associated.

A word on this clone: The antigen is undetermined.

The sample was PBMCs. The clonotype originates from a woman in her late teens or twenties in good health and CMV-seropositive.

The CDR3 DNA is TGTGCCAGTAGTATTCCGGGACACCAAAACTATGGCTACACCTTC. It codes for CASSIPGHQNYGYTF. The rearrangement links TRBV19 to TRBJ1-2; D may be TRBD1 (6 bases). Trimming removed 3 bases from V and 2 bases from J, with 13 bases in between. Germline loops: CDR1 LNHDA, CDR2 SQIVND (reference sequence). The CDR3 sequence is 15 residues long.